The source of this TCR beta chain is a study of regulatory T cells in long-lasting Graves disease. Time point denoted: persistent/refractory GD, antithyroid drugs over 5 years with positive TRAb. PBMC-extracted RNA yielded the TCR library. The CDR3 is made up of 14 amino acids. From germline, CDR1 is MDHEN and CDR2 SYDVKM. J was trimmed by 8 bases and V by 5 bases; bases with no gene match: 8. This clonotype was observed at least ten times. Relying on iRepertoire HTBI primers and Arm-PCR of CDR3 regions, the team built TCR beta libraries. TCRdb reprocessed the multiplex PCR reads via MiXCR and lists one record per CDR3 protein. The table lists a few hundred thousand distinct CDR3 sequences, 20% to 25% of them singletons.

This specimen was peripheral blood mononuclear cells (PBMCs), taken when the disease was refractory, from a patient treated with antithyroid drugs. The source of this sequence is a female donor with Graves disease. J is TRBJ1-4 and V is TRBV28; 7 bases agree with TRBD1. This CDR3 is CASSRLDRVEKLFF. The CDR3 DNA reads TGTGCCAGCAGTCGCCTAGACAGGGTGGAAAAACTGTTTTTT.